These 14 T cell receptor beta chains share one sample of origin, sequenced in a study of shared clonotypes between healthy human individuals. Produced via immunoSEQ multiplex PCR; TCRdb's table is partial and in-frame only. The sample lists around 100,000 clones; roughly 70% were seen once. Sequenced sample: memory CD8+ T cells sorted from blood. Subset here: CD45RO+ cells pooled with CCR7-negative TemRA cells. The receptors originated from a woman aged 30 to 39 in good health.

V is TRBV19 and J is TRBJ2-5, with 12 bases identical to TRBD2. Germline V gene sequence: CDR1 LNHDA, CDR2 SQIVND (reference sequence). CDR3 length equals 14 residues. The junction had 4 bases not matched to a gene; V was cut back by 8 bases and J by 3 bases. CDR3 sequence reads: CASGTSGLKETQYF. CDR3 nucleotides: TGTGCCAGTGGGACTAGCGGGCTTAAAGAGACCCAGTACTTC.

This chain links TRBV7-2 with TRBJ2-1, with TRBD2 identical over 8 bases. The CDR3 spans 18 residues. V was clipped by 4 bases and J by 5 bases; unmatched bases: 16. Germline V gives CDR1 SGHTA, CDR2 FQGNSA. DNA of the CDR3: TGTGCCAGCAGCTCAGCCGGGACTAGGGGGGGTATGGACAATGAGCAGTTCTTC. Its translation: CASSSAGTRGGMDNEQFF.

This clone turned up a few times. This chain uses TRBV10-3 with TRBJ1-2, with D possibly TRBD1 on 6 matching bases. With 7 bases removed from V and 2 bases from J, the gap between germline ends came to 17 bases. CDR1 and CDR2 (germline): ENHRY, SYGVKD. This CDR3 spans 15 amino acids. The CDR3 spells CAITQDGGANYGYTF. The CDR3 nucleotides read TGTGCCATCACCCAAGACGGGGGGGCGAACTATGGCTACACCTTC.

In its sample, this clone was seen a few times. The chain links TRBV28 to TRBJ1-2; tentative D call: TRBD1 (6 bases). Germline CDR1 is MDHEN and CDR2 is SYDVKM. Trimming left V 1 base short and J 6 bases short, with 18 bases between. The CDR3 has 16 residues. Here the CDR3 reads CASSLLRRGLLNGYTF. The DNA for the CDR3 is TGTGCCAGCAGTTTATTGCGGAGGGGGTTGTTAAATGGCTACACCTTC.

This chain links TRBV27 with TRBJ2-2, with 10 bases lining up with TRBD2. This CDR3 spans 15 amino acids. The germline gives CDR1 MNHEY, CDR2 SMNVEV (reference sequence). V trimming: 5 bases; J trimming: 4 bases; junction bases outside the gene matches: 4. The CDR3 reads CASSLSGRVTGELFF. CDR3 DNA sequence: TGTGCCAGCAGTCTAAGCGGGAGGGTCACCGGGGAGCTGTTTTTT.

The chain recombines TRBV25-1 with TRBJ2-3, with a tentative D call TRBD2 (5 bases). The CDR3 length is 16 residues. Trimming took 2 bases from V and 6 from J, leaving 18 bases between them. Germline lookup yields CDR1 MGHDK and CDR2 SYGVNS. The CDR3 sequence: CASSELGITSPDTQYF. As DNA, the CDR3 is TGTGCCAGCAGTGAACTCGGGATAACCTCCCCCGATACGCAGTATTTT.

The chain carries TRBV9 and TRBJ1-5; 7 bases align to TRBD1. The germline V gene encodes CDR1 SGDLS and CDR2 YYNGEE. The J segment lost 5 bases and the V segment lost 3 bases, leaving 5 bases of the junction unmatched. This CDR3 is built from 14 residues. CDR3 sequence reads: CASSASGTDQPQHF. The CDR3 DNA is TGTGCCAGCAGCGCTTCCGGGACAGATCAGCCCCAGCATTTT.

The chain is built from TRBV7-9 and TRBJ2-7; D gene uncertain. This CDR3 region has 14 residues. CDR1 is SEHNR, CDR2 FQNEAQ, per germline (reference sequence). Deletions cut 6 bases from V and 5 bases from J, with 17 bases between. The CDR3, as DNA: TGTGCCAGCAGTTGGGATGGATTGTTGGACGAGCAGTACTTC. Protein: CASSWDGLLDEQYF. Looking up the rest from reference TRBV7-9 and TRBJ2-7 gives the full variable domain: DTGVSQNPRHKITKRGQNVTFRCDPISEHNRLYWYRQTLGQGPEFLTYFQNEAQLEKSRLLSDRFSAERPKGSFSTLEIQRTEQGDSAMYLCASSWDGLLDEQYFGPGTRLTVT.

The rearrangement uses TRBV5-1 and TRBJ2-7; no clear D gene. CDR1 is SGHRS, CDR2 YFSETQ, per germline. The CDR3 runs to 14 residues. V was clipped by 0 bases and J by 1 base, with 8 bases between them. The CDR3 bases are TGCGCCAGCAGCTTGGGTCCAGCTTCCTACGAGCAGTACTTC. It specifies CASSLGPASYEQYF.

In this sample, this clone turned up many times. The gene calls are TRBV6-4 and TRBJ2-1, with TRBD1 as a possible D gene (6 bases). The CDR3 totals 16 residues. Trimming took 0 bases from V and 3 from J, leaving 12 bases between them. CDR1 MRHNA and CDR2 SNTAGT come from the germline V gene. Written as DNA, the CDR3 is TGTGCCAGCAGTGACTCTAGAAGAGGGGGCTACAATGAGCAGTTCTTC. This codes for CASSDSRRGGYNEQFF.

In its sample, this clone was seen a few times. The chain is built from TRBV4-1 and TRBJ2-7; 7 nucleotides align to TRBD2. The CDR3 totals 15 residues. The ends lost 2 bases at V and 2 bases at J; junction bases unmatched: 6. The germline V gene encodes CDR1 MGHRA and CDR2 YSYEKL. CDR3 nucleotide sequence: TGCGCCAGCAGCCAAAAAAGCGGGAACCCCTACGAGCAGTACTTC. Residues: CASSQKSGNPYEQYF.

The chain employs TRBV7-6 and TRBJ2-6; D not resolved. The CDR3 spans 15 residues. The germline CDR1 and CDR2 sequences are SGHVS and FNYEAQ. V lost 1 base to trimming and J lost 0 bases, with 4 bases between them. In DNA, the CDR3 is TGTGCCAGCAGCTTAGAGAGCTCTGGGGCCAACGTCCTGACTTTC. It translates to CASSLESSGANVLTF.

This clone was seen only a few times. The chain is built from TRBV28 and TRBJ1-1; weak D call: TRBD1 (5 bases). The germline gives CDR1 MDHEN, CDR2 SYDVKM. The CDR3 spans 16 residues. Trimming left V 6 bases short and J 6 bases short, with 23 bases between. CDR3 sequence: CASSFVLGEGISEAFF. For the CDR3, the DNA is TGTGCCAGCAGCTTCGTCCTGGGGGAGGGCATCTCTGAAGCTTTCTTT.

The rearrangement links TRBV2 to TRBJ1-2; TRBD1 agrees at 9 bases. The V segment lost 0 bases and the J segment 1 base; nucleotides outside the gene matches: 6. This CDR3 has 17 residues. The germline gives CDR1 SNHLY, CDR2 FYNNEI. The CDR3 is CASSEAIWTGVNYGYTF. The CDR3 nucleotides are TGTGCCAGCAGTGAAGCAATTTGGACAGGGGTTAACTATGGCTACACCTTC.